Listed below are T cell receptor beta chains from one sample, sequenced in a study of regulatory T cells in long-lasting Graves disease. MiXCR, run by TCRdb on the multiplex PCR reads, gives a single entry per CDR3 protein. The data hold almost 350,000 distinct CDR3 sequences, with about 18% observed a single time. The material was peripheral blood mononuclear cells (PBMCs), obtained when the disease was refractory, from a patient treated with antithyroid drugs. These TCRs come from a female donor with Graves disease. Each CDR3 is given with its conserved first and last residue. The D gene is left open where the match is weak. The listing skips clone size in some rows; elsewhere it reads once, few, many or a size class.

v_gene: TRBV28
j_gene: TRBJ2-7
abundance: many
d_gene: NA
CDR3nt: TGTGCCAGCAGTTTACCTCTAGCGACCTACGAGCAGTACTTC
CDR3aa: CASSLPLATYEQYF

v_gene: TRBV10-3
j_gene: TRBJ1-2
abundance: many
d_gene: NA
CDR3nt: TGTGCCATCAGTGAAGACATAGGCCCTAACTATGGCTACACCTTC
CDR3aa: CAISEDIGPNYGYTF

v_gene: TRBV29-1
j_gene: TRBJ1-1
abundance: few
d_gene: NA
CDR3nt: TGCAGCGTTGTGTCAGGCCAGAACACTGAAGCTTTCTTT
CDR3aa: CSVVSGQNTEAFF

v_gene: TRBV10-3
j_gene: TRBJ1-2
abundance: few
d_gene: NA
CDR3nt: TGTGCCATCAGTGGTGGCAAGGGCCTCTATGGCTACACCTTC
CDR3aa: CAISGGKGLYGYTF

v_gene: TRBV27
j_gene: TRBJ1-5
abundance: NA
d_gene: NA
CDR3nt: TGTGCCAGCAGACGCCTAGGGGGACGCGAGCATTTT
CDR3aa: CASRRLGGREHF

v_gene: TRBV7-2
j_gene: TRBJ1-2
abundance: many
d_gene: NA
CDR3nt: TGTGCCAGCAGCGTCGGAGGGCGTAGCTATGGCTACACCTTC
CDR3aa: CASSVGGRSYGYTF

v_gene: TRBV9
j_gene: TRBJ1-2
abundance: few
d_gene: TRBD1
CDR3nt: TGTGCCAGCAGCGGCCTGACAGGGGGAGGTGGCTACACCTTC
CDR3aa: CASSGLTGGGGYTF

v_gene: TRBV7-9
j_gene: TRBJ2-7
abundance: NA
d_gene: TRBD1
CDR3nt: TGTGCCAGCAGCGTAACCCGACAGGGGGGTCTGGACGAGCAGTACTTC
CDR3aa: CASSVTRQGGLDEQYF

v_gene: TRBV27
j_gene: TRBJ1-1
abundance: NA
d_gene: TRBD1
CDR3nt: TGTGCCAGCAGTCCTGCCGGAGGACAGGGGGCTTCGAACACTGAAGCTTTCTTT
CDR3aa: CASSPAGGQGASNTEAFF

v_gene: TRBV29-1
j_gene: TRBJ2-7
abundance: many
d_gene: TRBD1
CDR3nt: TGCAGCGTAGGACGGGACAGCTCCACCGAGCAGTACTTC
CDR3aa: CSVGRDSSTEQYF

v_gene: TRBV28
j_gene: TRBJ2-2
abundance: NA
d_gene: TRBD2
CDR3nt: TGTGCCAGCAGTGACCTACTAGCGGGAGACACCGGGGAGCTGTTTTTT
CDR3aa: CASSDLLAGDTGELFF

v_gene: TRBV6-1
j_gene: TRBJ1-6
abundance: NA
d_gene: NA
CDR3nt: TGTGCCAGCAGTCTAAGGGGGTCACCCCTCCACTTT
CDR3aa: CASSLRGSPLHF

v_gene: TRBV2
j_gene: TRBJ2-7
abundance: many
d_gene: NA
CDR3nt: TGTGCCAGCAGTGAAGCGGGTAGTTGGGACCTAGAGGGAGAGCAGTACTTC
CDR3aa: CASSEAGSWDLEGEQYF

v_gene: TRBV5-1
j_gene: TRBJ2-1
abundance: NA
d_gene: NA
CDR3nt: TGCGCCAGCAGACCAACTACACGCTCCTACAATGAGCAGTTCTTC
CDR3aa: CASRPTTRSYNEQFF

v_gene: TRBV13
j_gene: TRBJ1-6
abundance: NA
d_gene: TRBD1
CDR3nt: TGTGCCAGCAGTTATCAGCGACAGGGGGTAGGTTCACCCCTCCACTTT
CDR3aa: CASSYQRQGVGSPLHF

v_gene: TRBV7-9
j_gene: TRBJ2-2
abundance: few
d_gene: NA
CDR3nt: TGTGCCAGCAGACCCAAAGACCCAACCGGGGAGCTGTTTTTT
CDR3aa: CASRPKDPTGELFF

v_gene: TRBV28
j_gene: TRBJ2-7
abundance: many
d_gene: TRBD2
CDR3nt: TGTGCCAGCACTCGAGCGGGGGGGATTTACGAGCAGTACTTC
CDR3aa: CASTRAGGIYEQYF

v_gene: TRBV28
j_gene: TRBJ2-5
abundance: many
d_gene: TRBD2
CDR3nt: TGTGCCAGCAGTTTATGGGAACGGAGAGCGGGAGGGCAAGAGACCCAGTACTTC
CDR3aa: CASSLWERRAGGQETQYF

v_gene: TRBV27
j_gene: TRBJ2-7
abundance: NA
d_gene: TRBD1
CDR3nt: TGTGCCAGCGGACCCGGGACAGGGGGTGCAATAGCGGGAATGGACACCTACGAGCAGTACTTC
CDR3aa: CASGPGTGGAIAGMDTYEQYF

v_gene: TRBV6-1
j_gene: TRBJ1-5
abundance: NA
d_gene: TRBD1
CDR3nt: TGTGCCAGCAGTCAGGGGGGGGTTTTAGGCAATCAGCCCCAGCATTTT
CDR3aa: CASSQGGVLGNQPQHF

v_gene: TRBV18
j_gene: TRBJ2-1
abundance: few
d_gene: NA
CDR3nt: TGTGCCAGCTCACCACGGGGCGGCCTCTCCTACAATGAGCAGTTCTTC
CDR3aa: CASSPRGGLSYNEQFF

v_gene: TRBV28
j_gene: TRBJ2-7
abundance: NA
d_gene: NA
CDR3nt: TGTGCCAGCAGTTTAAGGGGTCCCTACGAGCAGTACTTC
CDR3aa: CASSLRGPYEQYF

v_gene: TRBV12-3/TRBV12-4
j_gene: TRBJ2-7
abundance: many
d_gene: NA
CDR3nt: TGTGCCAGCAGTTTACGTCAGGCAGCGGCCTACGAGCAGTACTTC
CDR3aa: CASSLRQAAAYEQYF

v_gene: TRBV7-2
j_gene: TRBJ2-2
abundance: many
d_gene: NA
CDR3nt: TGTGCCAGCAGCAACCGGGACATGATCGGGGAGCTGTTTTTT
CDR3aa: CASSNRDMIGELFF

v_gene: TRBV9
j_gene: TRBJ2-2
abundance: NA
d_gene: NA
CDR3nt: TGTGCCAGCAGCGTGTTAGCGGCCCCCTTCGAGGCTTACACCGGGGAGCTGTTTTTT
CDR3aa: CASSVLAAPFEAYTGELFF

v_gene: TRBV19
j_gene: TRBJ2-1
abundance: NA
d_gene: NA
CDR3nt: TGTGCCAGTAGAGTCGGGGTCAACAATGAGCAGTTCTTC
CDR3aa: CASRVGVNNEQFF

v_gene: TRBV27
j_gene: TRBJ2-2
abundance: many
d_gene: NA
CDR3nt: TGTGCCAGCAGTTTAGGCAACGGACATTTGAACACCGGGGAGCTGTTTTTT
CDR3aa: CASSLGNGHLNTGELFF

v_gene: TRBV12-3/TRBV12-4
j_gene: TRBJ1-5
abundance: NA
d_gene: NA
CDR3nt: TGTGCCAGCAGTTTAGACGGGACCCCGCCCCAGCATTTT
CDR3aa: CASSLDGTPPQHF

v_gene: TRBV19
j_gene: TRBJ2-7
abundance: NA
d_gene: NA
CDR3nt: TGTGCCAGTAGAGACAGGATGAGCTCCTACGAGCAGTACTTC
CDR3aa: CASRDRMSSYEQYF

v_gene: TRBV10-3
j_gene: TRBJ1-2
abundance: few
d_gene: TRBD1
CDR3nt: TGTGCCATCAGTGAGGGGGACAGGGCAGGCGGTGGCTACACCTTC
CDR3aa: CAISEGDRAGGGYTF

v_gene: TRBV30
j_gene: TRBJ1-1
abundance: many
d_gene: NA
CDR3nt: TGTGCCTGGAGTCCGACAGGTTTGATTTGGGAGGCTTTCTTT
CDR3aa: CAWSPTGLIWEAFF

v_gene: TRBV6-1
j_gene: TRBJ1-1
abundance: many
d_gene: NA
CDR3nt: TGTGCCAGCAGCCCCCGACAAGTTGGCACTGAAGCTTTCTTT
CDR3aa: CASSPRQVGTEAFF

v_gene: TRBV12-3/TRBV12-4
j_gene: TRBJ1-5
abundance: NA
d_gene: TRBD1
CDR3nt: TGTGCCAGCAGTAGGGGGCCGGACTATAGCAATCAGCCCCAGCATTTT
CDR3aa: CASSRGPDYSNQPQHF

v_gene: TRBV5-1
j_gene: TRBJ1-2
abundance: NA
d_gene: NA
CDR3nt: TGCGCCAGCAGCTTGGGCCAGGCGGTAAATTACTATGGCTACACCTTC
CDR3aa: CASSLGQAVNYYGYTF

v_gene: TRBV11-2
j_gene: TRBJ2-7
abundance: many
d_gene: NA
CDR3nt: TGTGCCAGCGAACGAACTTTTGGATCGGGTCGCGAGCAGTACTTC
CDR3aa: CASERTFGSGREQYF

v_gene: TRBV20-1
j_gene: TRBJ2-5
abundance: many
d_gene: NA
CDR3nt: TGCAGTGCTAGGGGCAGCGGTCAAGAGACCCAGTACTTC
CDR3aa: CSARGSGQETQYF

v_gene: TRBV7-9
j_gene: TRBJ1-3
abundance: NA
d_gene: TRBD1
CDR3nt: TGTGCCAGCAGCCCCCCGTACTCCGGGACAGGGGGCATTGGAAACACCATATATTTT
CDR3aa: CASSPPYSGTGGIGNTIYF

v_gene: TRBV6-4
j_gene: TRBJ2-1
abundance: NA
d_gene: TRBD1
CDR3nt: TGTGCCAGCAGTTGGGGGACAGGCTCCTACAATGAGCAGTTCTTC
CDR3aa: CASSWGTGSYNEQFF

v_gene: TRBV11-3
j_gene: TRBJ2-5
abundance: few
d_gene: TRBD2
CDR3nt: TGTGCCAGCAGCCCAGGGACTAGCGGACAACGGACCCAGTACTTC
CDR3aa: CASSPGTSGQRTQYF

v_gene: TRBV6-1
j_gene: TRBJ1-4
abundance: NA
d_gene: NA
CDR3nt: TGTGCCAGCAGATCCCCGGGACTGGGTGAAAAACTGTTTTTT
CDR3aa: CASRSPGLGEKLFF

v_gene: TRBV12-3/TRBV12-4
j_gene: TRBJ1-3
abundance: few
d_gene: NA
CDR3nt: TGTGCCAGCAGTTTAACTGGTTTGGGTGGAAACACCATATATTTT
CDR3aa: CASSLTGLGGNTIYF

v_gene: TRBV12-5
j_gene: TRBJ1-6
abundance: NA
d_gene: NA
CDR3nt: TGTGCTAGTGGGGTCGGGCGCTCCTATAATTCACCCCTCCACTTT
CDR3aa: CASGVGRSYNSPLHF

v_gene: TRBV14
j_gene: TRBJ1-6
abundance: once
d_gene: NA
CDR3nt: TGTGCCAGCAGCCAACGCCCCCTTTTAAAGATGGGGAATTCACCCCTCCACTTT
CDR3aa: CASSQRPLLKMGNSPLHF

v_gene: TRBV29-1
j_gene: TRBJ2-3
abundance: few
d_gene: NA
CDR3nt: TGCAGTTCTAGGGGTACTCTCACAGATACGCAGTATTTT
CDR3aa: CSSRGTLTDTQYF

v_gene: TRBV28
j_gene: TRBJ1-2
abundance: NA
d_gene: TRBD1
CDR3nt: TGTGCCAGCAGTTACGGACAGGGTCGTGGCTACACCTTC
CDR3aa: CASSYGQGRGYTF